Below are 11 T cell receptor beta chains sequenced from a single sample in a study of OX40 agonist ivuxolimab in advanced cancers. Sequencing was performed with immunoSEQ multiplex PCR; in TCRdb, only in-frame clones are kept and a portion is missing. The sample lists over 25,000 clones, more than 75% occurring once. The sample was CD4+ or CD8+ T cells sorted from blood, taken in a trial of the OX40 agonist ivuxolimab. Receptors were obtained from an adult with an advanced solid tumor such as melanoma, head and neck, liver or kidney cancer.

V is TRBV19 and J is TRBJ2-3, with 14 bases aligning to TRBD2. From germline, CDR1 is LNHDA and CDR2 SQIVND (reference sequence). Unmatched junction bases numbered 5, after V lost 4 bases and J lost 2 bases. The CDR3 covers 17 residues. CDR3 amino acids: CASSKGLAGGLTDTQYF. In DNA form, the CDR3 reads TGTGCCAGTAGTAAAGGACTAGCGGGGGGCCTCACAGATACGCAGTATTTT.

V usage is TRBV4-1 and J usage is TRBJ1-2; D is uncertain. Germline V gives CDR1 MGHRA, CDR2 YSYEKL. V shed 4 bases and J shed 8 bases, with 11 bases lying between them. CDR3 size: 12 residues. The CDR3 reads CASSPPRGGYTF. CDR3 coding DNA: TGCGCCAGCAGCCCCCCACGTGGCGGCTACACCTTC.

The rearrangement uses TRBV28 and TRBJ2-5; TRBD2 matches at 11 bases. V dropped 2 bases and J dropped 4; count of bases not matched to a gene: 6. Germline assignment: CDR1 MDHEN and CDR2 SYDVKM. This CDR3 comprises 16 residues. The CDR3, as DNA: TGTGCCAGCAGTTTACCTAGCGGGAGGATTGGAGAGACCCAGTACTTC. The encoded protein is CASSLPSGRIGETQYF.

As regards this clone: A much larger clone differs from this one at a single base, so this may be a read error. The same CDR3 can be traced to other DNA sequences in this sample. The rearrangement uses TRBV5-4 and TRBJ1-1; 9 nucleotides agree with TRBD1. The junction had 6 bases not matched to a gene; V was cut back by 4 bases and J by 8 bases. The CDR3 sequence is 13 residues long. The germline gives CDR1 SGHNT, CDR2 YYREEE (reference sequence). The CDR3 spells CASSLYRGHEAFF. The CDR3 DNA reads TGTGCCAGCAGCCTCTACAGGGGGCACGAAGCTTTCTTT.

This clone appeared a single time. The genes are TRBV19 and TRBJ1-5; no clear D gene. Germline V lookup: CDR1 LNHDA, CDR2 SQIVND (reference sequence). The V gene lost 2 bases and the J gene lost 0 bases, with 8 bases spanning the gap. CDR3 length equals 15 residues. CDR3 protein: CASSISGYSNQPQHF. In nucleotides, the CDR3 is TGTGCCAGTAGTATATCCGGCTATAGCAATCAGCCCCAGCATTTT.

This chain joins TRBV9 and TRBJ1-1; 8 bases fit TRBD1. This CDR3 contains 14 residues. The germline V gene has CDR1 SGDLS and CDR2 YYNGEE. J was trimmed by 5 bases and V by 2 bases; bases with no gene match: 5. For the CDR3, the DNA is TGTGCCAGCAGCGTGACAGGGGATGGGACTGAAGCTTTCTTT. This encodes CASSVTGDGTEAFF.

This sequence joins TRBV4-1 and TRBJ2-1, with D possibly matching TRBD2 (5 bases). Looked up from germline, CDR1 is MGHRA and CDR2 is YSYEKL. Trimming shortened V by 3 bases and J by 4 bases, and 13 bases separated the two germline ends. CDR3 size: 15 residues. In DNA, the CDR3 is TGCGCCAGCAGCCACCCCCGGGGAATTTACAATGAGCAGTTCTTC. Its translation: CASSHPRGIYNEQFF.

V and J are TRBV10-3 and TRBJ2-2; a weak D match, TRBD1 (5 bases). Trimming stripped 6 bases from V and 4 bases from J, with 15 bases between. The CDR3 is 15 residues long. Per the germline V gene, CDR1 is ENHRY and CDR2 is SYGVKD. The CDR3 DNA is TGTGCCATCAGGCCCGATGTAGACAGCACCGGGGAGCTGTTTTTT. This codes for CAIRPDVDSTGELFF.

The rearrangement uses TRBV28 and TRBJ2-5; D is ambiguous. CDR1 and CDR2 from the germline V gene are MDHEN and SYDVKM. The CDR3 has 12 amino acids. V lost 3 bases and J lost 3, with 5 bases in between. DNA for the CDR3: TGTGCCAGCAGTTTGTGGAAAGAGACCCAGTACTTC. This encodes CASSLWKETQYF.

This clone was seen more than once but under ten times. The chain couples TRBV7-9 to TRBJ1-1; a possible D gene is TRBD1 (5 bases). This CDR3 comprises 13 residues. CDR1 and CDR2 from the germline V gene are SEHNR and FQNEAQ (reference sequence). V lost 8 bases to trimming and J lost 2 bases, with 12 bases between them. This CDR3 reads CASEGPLNTEAFF. As DNA, the CDR3 is TGTGCCAGCGAGGGACCCCTCAACACTGAAGCTTTCTTT.

V and J are TRBV27 and TRBJ2-7; 8 bases are a match to TRBD2. The CDR3 contains 13 residues. The ends lost 4 bases at V and 6 bases at J; junction bases unmatched: 5. Germline V gene lookup returns CDR1 MNHEY and CDR2 SMNVEV (reference sequence). The CDR3 DNA reads TGTGCCAGCAGTTCAGGACTAGCTCGCGAGCAGTACTTC. It is translated as CASSSGLAREQYF.